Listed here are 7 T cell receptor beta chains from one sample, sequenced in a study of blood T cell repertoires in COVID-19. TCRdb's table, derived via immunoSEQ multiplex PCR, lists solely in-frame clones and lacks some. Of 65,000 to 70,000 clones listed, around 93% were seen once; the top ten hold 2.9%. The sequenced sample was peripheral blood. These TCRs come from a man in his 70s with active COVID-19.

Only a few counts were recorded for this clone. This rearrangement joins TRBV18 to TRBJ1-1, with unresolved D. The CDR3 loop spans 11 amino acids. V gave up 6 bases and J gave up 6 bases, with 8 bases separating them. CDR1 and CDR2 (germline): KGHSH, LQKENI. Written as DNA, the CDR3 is TGTGCCAGCTCCCGGGGAGCTGAAGCTTTCTTT. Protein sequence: CASSRGAEAFF.

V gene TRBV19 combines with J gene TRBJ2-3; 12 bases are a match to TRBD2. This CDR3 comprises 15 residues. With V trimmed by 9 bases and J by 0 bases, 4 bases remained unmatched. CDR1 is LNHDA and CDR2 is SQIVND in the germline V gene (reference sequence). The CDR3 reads CASRTSGTSTDTQYF. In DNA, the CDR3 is TGTGCCAGCCGGACTAGCGGGACTAGCACAGATACGCAGTATTTT.

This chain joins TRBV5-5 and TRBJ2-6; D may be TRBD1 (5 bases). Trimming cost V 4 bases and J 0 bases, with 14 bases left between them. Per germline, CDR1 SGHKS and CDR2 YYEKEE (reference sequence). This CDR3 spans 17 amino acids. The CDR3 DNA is TGTGCCAGCAGCCACCTAGGGGTTTACTCTGGGGCCAACGTCCTGACTTTC. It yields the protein CASSHLGVYSGANVLTF.

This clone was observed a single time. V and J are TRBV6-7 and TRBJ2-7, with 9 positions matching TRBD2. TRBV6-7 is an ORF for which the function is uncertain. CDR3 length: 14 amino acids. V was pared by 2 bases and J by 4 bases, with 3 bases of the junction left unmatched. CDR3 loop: CASSYRGGAYEQYF. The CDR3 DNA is TGTGCCAGCAGTTACCGCGGGGGGGCTTACGAGCAGTACTTC.

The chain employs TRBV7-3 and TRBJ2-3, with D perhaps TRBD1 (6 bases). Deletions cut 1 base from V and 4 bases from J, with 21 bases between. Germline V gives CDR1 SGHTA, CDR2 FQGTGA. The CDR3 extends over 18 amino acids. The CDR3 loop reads CASSLSRAGASSADTQYF. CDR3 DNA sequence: TGTGCCAGCAGCTTAAGTAGGGCAGGGGCAAGCTCCGCAGATACGCAGTATTTT. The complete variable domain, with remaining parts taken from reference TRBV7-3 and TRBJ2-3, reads GAGVSQTPSNKVTEKGKYVELRCDPISGHTALYWYRQSLGQGPEFLIYFQGTGAADDSGLPNDRFFAVRPEGSVSTLKIQRTERGDSAVYLCASSLSRAGASSADTQYFGPGTRLTVL.

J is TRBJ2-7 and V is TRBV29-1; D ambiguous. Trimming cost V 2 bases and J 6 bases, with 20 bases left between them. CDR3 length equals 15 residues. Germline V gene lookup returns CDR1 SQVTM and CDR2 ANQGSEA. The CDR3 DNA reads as TGCAGCGTTGAAATCTGGAATAGGAGAACCTTCGAGCAGTACGTC. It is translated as CSVEIWNRRTFEQYV.

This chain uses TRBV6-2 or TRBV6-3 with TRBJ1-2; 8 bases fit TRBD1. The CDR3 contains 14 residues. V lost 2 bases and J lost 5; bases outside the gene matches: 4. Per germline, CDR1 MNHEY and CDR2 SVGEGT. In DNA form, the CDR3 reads TGTGCCAGCAGTTACGGTACAGGGGGTTATGGCTACACCTTC. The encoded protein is CASSYGTGGYGYTF.